Described below is a single T cell receptor (beta chain) sequence and its context. The data were obtained in a study of blood T cell repertoires in COVID-19. As for the study in general: COVID-19 samples from acute and convalescent phases originated in the United States, Italy and Spain. T cells, B-cell-depleted T cells, or PBMCs supplied cDNA or gDNA.

Study processing details: Counts of nucleated cells, estimated from reference gene primer amplification, were obtained. Assay: immunoSEQ multiplex PCR; the TCRdb copy retains only in-frame clones and omits some. The V and J calls and the clone size are those of that table, but D and trimming were determined from the DNA. The data show over 110,000 clones, about three quarters seen once. The CDR3 sequence is 13 residues long. Per germline, CDR1 SGHNT and CDR2 YYREEE (reference sequence). Trimming shortened V by 2 bases and J by 8 bases, and 13 bases separated the two germline ends. The sample was peripheral blood. The receptor was derived from a woman aged 60-75 years with acute or convalescent COVID-19. The chain couples TRBV5-4 to TRBJ1-2; D remains unclear. This chain's CDR3 is CASSFDWHPGYTF. As DNA, the CDR3 is TGTGCCAGCAGCTTCGACTGGCATCCGGGCTACACCTTC.